The 8 T cell receptor beta chains presented below share a single source sample, sequenced in a study of T cell responses to AZD1222 COVID-19 vaccine. Repertoires were generated with immunoSEQ multiplex PCR, while TCRdb's copy carries only in-frame clones and drops some. The table includes approximately 190,000 clones, around nine tenths detected once. The sample in question was peripheral blood, obtained 28 days after the second dose of the MenACWY control vaccine. Every receptor here comes from an adult who received the MenACWY meningococcal vaccine as a control.

The chain is built from TRBV6-6 and TRBJ1-2; D perhaps matches TRBD1 (5 bases). CDR1 is MNHNY, CDR2 SVGAGI, per germline (reference sequence). The CDR3 is 16 amino acids. V lost 5 bases and J 2 bases, leaving 18 bases between the germline ends. CDR3 residues: CASSPRLEGYNYGYTF. CDR3 DNA: TGTGCCAGCAGTCCACGTCTCGAGGGGTACAACTATGGCTACACCTTC.

The chain has TRBV11-2 and TRBJ2-1; D gene uncertain. This CDR3 has 19 amino acids. V was shortened by 1 base and J by 0 bases, with 19 bases between the two germline ends. Germline CDR1 is SGHAT and CDR2 is FQNNGV. CDR3 in DNA: TGTGCCAGCAGCTTAGTGTATTCAGTTGGGGTGCGCTCCTACAATGAGCAGTTCTTC. Translated: CASSLVYSVGVRSYNEQFF.

The DNA for the CDR3 is TGTGCCAGCAACCGACAGGGCGAATTTCGTGGCTACACCTTC. Translation: CASNRQGEFRGYTF. The V and J genes are TRBV28 and TRBJ1-2; 7 bases fit TRBD1. CDR3 length: 14 amino acids. V lost 7 bases and J lost 7; bases outside the gene matches: 12. CDR1 is MDHEN and CDR2 is SYDVKM in the germline V gene.

This chain uses TRBV29-1 with TRBJ2-5; D is uncertain. The germline V and J ends were trimmed by 4 bases and 5 bases, with 8 bases remaining between them. The germline gives CDR1 SQVTM, CDR2 ANQGSEA. This CDR3 is 11 amino acids long. The CDR3 reads CSVGVWETQYF. The CDR3 bases are TGCAGCGTTGGAGTTTGGGAGACCCAGTACTTC.

This chain joins TRBV19 and TRBJ1-2; D is possibly TRBD1 (6 bases). CDR1 is LNHDA and CDR2 is SQIVND in the germline V gene (reference sequence). The length of the CDR3 is 15 residues. Trimming cost V 3 bases and J 0 bases, with 11 bases left between them. This CDR3 reads CASSITGPANYGYTF. CDR3 in DNA: TGTGCCAGTAGTATCACAGGGCCAGCTAACTATGGCTACACCTTC.

The genes are TRBV9 and TRBJ2-3; the D is unclear. V shed 0 bases and J shed 3 bases, with 2 bases lying between them. The CDR3 is made up of 12 amino acids. Germline V CDR1 and CDR2: SGDLS, YYNGEE. The CDR3 loop reads CASSVVTDTQYF. The CDR3 DNA is TGTGCCAGCAGCGTAGTGACAGATACGCAGTATTTT.

Regarding this clone: A junction boundary mismatches the germline segment, possibly from a read error. V is TRBV18 and J is TRBJ2-2, with D possibly matching TRBD2 (6 bases). This CDR3 is built from 13 residues. The germline CDR1 and CDR2 sequences are KGHSH and LQKENI. This chain's CDR3 is CASSSTSTEELFF. The CDR3 DNA sequence: TGTGCCAGCTCAAGTACTAGCACCGAGGAGCTGTTTTTT. Looking up the rest from reference TRBV18 and TRBJ2-2 gives the full variable domain: NAGVMQNPRHLVRRRGQEARLRCSPMKGHSHVYWYRQLPEEGLKFMVYLQKENIIDESGMPKERFSAEFPKEGPSILRIQQVVRGDSAAYFCASSSTSTEELFFGEGSRLTVL.

The chain employs TRBV24-1 and TRBJ2-7; D may match TRBD1 or TRBD2 (5 bases each). There are 14 residues in the CDR3. Trimming took off 6 bases at V and 2 bases at J, with 13 bases between the two ends. The V gene's germline CDR1 is KGHDR and CDR2 SFDVKD. Here the CDR3 DNA reads TGTGCCACCAGTAGTGGGGGTAACCCCTACGAGCAGTACTTC. This gives the protein CATSSGGNPYEQYF.